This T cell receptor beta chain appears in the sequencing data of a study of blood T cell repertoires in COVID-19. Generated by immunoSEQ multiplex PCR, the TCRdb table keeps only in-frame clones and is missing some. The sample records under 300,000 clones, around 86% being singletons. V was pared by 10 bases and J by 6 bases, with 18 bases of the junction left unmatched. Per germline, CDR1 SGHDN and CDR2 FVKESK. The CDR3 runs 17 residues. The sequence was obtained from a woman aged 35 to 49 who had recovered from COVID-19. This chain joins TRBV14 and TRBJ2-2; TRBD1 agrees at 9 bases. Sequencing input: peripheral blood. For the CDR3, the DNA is TGTGCCACTCGACCCTGGGATGGGACAGGGAGGTCCGGGGAGCTGTTTTTT. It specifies CATRPWDGTGRSGELFF.